What follows is one TCR beta chain and its context. Its antigen is still unknown. This record comes from a study of post-analysis software for immune sequencing data. The study's findings and limits: When patients were compared with controls, 4 or 5 TRBV segments were more frequent, TRBV5-6, TRBV5-1 and TRBV20-1 among them.

This CDR3 is 12 amino acids long. CDR1 and CDR2 from the germline V gene are LNHNV and YYDKDF (reference sequence). The V gene lost 2 bases and the J gene lost 8 bases, with 9 bases spanning the gap. Each TCR beta cDNA library carried unique molecular identifiers. TCRdb itself ran the PCR reads through MiXCR, one entry per CDR3 protein. Of hundreds of thousands of distinct CDR3 sequences in the sample, 53% were seen once. This rearrangement joins TRBV15 to TRBJ1-2; D call uncertain. The sequence derives from a girl aged 10 to 17 with multiple sclerosis. The specimen sequenced was blood. The CDR3 coding sequence is TGTGCCACCAGCAGAACAACGGGGGGCTACACCTTC. It yields the protein CATSRTTGGYTF.